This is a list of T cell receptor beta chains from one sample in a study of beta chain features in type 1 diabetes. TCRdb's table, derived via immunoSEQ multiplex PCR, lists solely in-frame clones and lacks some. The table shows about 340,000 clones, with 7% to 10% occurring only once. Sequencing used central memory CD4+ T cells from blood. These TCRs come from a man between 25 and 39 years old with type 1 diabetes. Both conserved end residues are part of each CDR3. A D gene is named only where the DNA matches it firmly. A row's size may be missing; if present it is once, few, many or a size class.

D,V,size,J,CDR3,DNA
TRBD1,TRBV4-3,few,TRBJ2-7,CASSRGQGSYEQYF,TGCGCCAGCAGCCGGGGACAGGGCTCCTACGAGCAGTACTTC
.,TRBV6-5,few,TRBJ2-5,CASNGGRETQYF,TGTGCCAGCAACGGCGGTAGGGAGACCCAGTACTTC
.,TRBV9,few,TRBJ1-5,CASSAGSGNQPQHF,TGTGCCAGCAGCGCTGGAAGTGGCAATCAGCCCCAGCATTTT
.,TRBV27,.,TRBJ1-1,CASFPRHNTEAFF,TGTGCCAGCTTTCCTCGCCATAACACTGAAGCTTTCTTT
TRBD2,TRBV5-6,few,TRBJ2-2,CASRRARLAIKSGGELFF,TGTGCCAGCAGACGAGCCCGACTAGCGATTAAATCGGGCGGGGAGCTGTTTTTT
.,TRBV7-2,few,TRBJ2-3,CASSPWDYTDTQYF,TGTGCCAGCAGCCCGTGGGATTACACAGATACGCAGTATTTT
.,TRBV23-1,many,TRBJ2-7,CASRFWGVSPYEQYF,TGCGCCAGCAGGTTTTGGGGGGTTAGTCCCTACGAGCAGTACTTC
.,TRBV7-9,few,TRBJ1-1,CASSLSRGENAEAFF,TGTGCCAGCAGCTTGTCACGAGGGGAAAATGCTGAAGCTTTCTTT
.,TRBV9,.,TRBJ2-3,CASSPGTKTDTQYF,TGTGCCAGCAGCCCCGGGACCAAGACAGATACGCAGTATTTT
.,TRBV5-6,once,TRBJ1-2,CASSLGRASYGYTF,TGTGCCAGCAGCTTGGGGAGGGCATCCTATGGCTACACCTTC
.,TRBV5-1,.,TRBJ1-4,CASSLFQGSEKLFF,TGCGCCAGCAGCTTGTTCCAGGGGAGTGAAAAACTGTTTTTT
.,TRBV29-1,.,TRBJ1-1,CSVEGVRRGTEAFF,TGCAGCGTTGAAGGGGTTCGACGGGGCACTGAAGCTTTCTTT
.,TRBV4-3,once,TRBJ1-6,CASSQGPGSPLHF,TGCGCCAGCAGCCAAGGTCCTGGGTCACCCCTCCACTTT
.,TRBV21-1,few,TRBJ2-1,CASRRMVGSLHEQFF,TGTGCCAGCAGGCGAATGGTGGGCTCCCTCCATGAGCAGTTCTTC
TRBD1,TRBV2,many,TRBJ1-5,CASSRQGVNQPQHF,TGTGCCAGCAGTAGGCAGGGGGTTAATCAGCCCCAGCATTTT
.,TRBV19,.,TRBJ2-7,CASSMPGGNEQYF,TGTGCCAGTAGTATGCCAGGGGGGAACGAGCAGTACTTC
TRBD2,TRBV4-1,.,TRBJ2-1,CASSPEVAGGPGEQFF,TGTGCCAGCAGCCCGGAGGTAGCGGGGGGGCCTGGTGAGCAGTTCTTC
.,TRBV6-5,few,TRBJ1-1,CVHRRDRNTEAFF,TGTGTCCACAGGAGGGATCGTAATACTGAAGCTTTCTTT
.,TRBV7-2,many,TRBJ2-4,CASSQLTQGSKNIQYF,TGTGCCAGCAGCCAACTCACACAGGGTTCCAAAAACATTCAGTACTTC
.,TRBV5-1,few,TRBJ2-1,CASSLGGQGNEQFF,TGCGCCAGCAGCTTGGGAGGTCAGGGCAATGAGCAGTTCTTC
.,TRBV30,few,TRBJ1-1,CAWSVSGLIEAFF,TGTGCCTGGAGTGTCTCAGGGCTGATTGAAGCTTTCTTT
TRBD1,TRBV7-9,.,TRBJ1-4,CASSLGQGNEKLFF,TGTGCCAGCAGCTTAGGACAGGGTAATGAAAAACTGTTTTTT
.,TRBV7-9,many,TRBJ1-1,CASTPTGPQREAFF,TGTGCCAGCACCCCAACGGGGCCCCAAAGGGAAGCTTTCTTT
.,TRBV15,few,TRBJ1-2,CATSRGDYYGYTF,TGTGCCACCAGCAGAGGGGACTACTATGGCTACACCTTC
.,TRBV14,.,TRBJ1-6,CASSRGAWGSPLHF,TGTGCCAGCAGCCGGGGGGCGTGGGGTTCACCCCTCCACTTT
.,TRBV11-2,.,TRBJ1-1,CASSSRGPDTEAFF,TGTGCCAGCAGCTCCCGAGGGCCGGACACTGAAGCTTTCTTT
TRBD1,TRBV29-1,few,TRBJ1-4,CSARARTGSEKLFF,TGCAGCGCGAGAGCCCGGACAGGGAGTGAAAAACTGTTTTTT
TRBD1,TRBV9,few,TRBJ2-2,CASSVAGTVLNTGELFF,TGTGCCAGCAGCGTAGCTGGGACAGTGCTTAACACCGGGGAGCTGTTTTTT
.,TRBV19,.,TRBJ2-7,CASRPTGTYEQYF,TGTGCCAGTAGGCCGACGGGAACCTACGAGCAGTACTTC
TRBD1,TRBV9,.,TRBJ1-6,CASSVAGTGDSPLHF,TGTGCCAGCAGCGTGGCCGGGACAGGGGATTCACCCCTCCACTTT
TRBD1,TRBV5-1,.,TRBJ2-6,CASSSGTGDSSGANVLTF,TGCGCCAGCAGCTCAGGGACAGGCGATAGCTCTGGGGCCAACGTCCTGACTTTC
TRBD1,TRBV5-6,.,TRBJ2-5,CASTSGTGSRETQYF,TGTGCCAGCACCTCCGGGACAGGGTCTCGAGAGACCCAGTACTTC
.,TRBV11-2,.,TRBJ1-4,CASSLTRTRPGEKLFF,TGTGCCAGCAGCTTAACCCGGACACGCCCTGGGGAAAAACTGTTTTTT
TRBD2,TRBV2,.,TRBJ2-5,CASGPRSGGETQYF,TGTGCCAGCGGTCCCCGGAGCGGGGGCGAGACCCAGTACTTC